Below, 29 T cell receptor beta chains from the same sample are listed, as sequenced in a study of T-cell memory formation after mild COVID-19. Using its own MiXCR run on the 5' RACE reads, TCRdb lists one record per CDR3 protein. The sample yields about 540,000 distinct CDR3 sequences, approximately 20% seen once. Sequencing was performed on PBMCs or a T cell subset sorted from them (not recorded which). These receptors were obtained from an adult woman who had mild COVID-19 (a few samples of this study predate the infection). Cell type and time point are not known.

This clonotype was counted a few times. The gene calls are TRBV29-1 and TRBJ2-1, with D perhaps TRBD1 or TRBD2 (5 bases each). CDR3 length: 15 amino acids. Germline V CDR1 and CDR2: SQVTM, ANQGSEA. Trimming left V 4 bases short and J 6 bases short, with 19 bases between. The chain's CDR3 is CSVGGIGGRPNEQFF. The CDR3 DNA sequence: TGCAGCGTTGGGGGGATCGGCGGGCGGCCCAATGAGCAGTTCTTC.

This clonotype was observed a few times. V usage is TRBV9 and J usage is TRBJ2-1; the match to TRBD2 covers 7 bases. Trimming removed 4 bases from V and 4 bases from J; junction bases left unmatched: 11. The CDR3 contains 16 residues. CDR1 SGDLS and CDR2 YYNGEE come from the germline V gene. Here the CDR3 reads CASSPHSGGWYNEQFF. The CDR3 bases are TGTGCCAGCAGCCCGCATTCGGGGGGTTGGTACAATGAGCAGTTCTTC.

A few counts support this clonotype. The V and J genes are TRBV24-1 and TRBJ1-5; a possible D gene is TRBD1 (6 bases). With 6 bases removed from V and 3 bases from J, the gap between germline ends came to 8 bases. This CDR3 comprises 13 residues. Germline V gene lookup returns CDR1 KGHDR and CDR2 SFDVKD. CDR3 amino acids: CATSNRVNQPQHF. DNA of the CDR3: TGTGCCACCAGTAACAGGGTCAATCAGCCCCAGCATTTT.

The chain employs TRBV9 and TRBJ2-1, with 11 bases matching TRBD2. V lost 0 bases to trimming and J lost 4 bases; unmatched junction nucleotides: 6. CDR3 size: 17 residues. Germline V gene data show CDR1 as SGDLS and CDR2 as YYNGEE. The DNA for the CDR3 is TGTGCCAGCAGCGTAGTAGGTAGCGGGGGGGCTTACAATGAGCAGTTCTTC. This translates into CASSVVGSGGAYNEQFF.

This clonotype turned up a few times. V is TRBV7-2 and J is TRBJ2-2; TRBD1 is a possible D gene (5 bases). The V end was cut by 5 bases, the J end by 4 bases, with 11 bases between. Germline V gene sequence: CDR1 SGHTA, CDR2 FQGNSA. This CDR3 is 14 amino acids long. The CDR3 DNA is TGTGCCAGCAGCCCCTTAAGGGGCACCGGGGAGCTGTTTTTT. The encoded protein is CASSPLRGTGELFF.

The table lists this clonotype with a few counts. The CDR3 is CASTPRGGYQPQHF. In DNA form, the CDR3 reads TGTGCCAGCACGCCGAGAGGGGGTTATCAGCCCCAGCATTTT. The chain recombines TRBV12-3 or TRBV12-4 with TRBJ1-5; D is possibly TRBD1 (6 bases). The CDR3 has 14 residues. V was pared by 7 bases and J by 5 bases, with 15 bases between.

CDR3 DNA: TGTGCCTGGAGTGTGGGGGACTTCGACGAGCAGTACTTC. Protein: CAWSVGDFDEQYF. V usage is TRBV30 and J usage is TRBJ2-7, with TRBD2 as a possible D gene (6 bases). CDR1 and CDR2 (germline): GTSNPN, SVGIG (reference sequence). V was clipped by 0 bases and J by 5 bases, with 11 bases between them. The CDR3 extends over 13 amino acids.

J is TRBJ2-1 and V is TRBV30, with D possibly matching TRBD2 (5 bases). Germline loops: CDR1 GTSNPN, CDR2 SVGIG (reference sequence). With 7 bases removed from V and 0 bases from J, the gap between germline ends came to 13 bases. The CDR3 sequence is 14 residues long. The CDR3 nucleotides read TGTGCCTCCCAAGTGGAGGTCTCCTACAATGAGCAGTTCTTC. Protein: CASQVEVSYNEQFF.

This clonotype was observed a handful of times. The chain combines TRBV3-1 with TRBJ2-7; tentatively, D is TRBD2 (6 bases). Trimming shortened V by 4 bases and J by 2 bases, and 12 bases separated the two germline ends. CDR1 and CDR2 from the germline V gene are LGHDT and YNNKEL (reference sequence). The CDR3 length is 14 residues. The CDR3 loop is CASSPEAGPYEQYF. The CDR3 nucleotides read TGTGCCAGCAGCCCCGAGGCGGGACCCTACGAGCAGTACTTC.

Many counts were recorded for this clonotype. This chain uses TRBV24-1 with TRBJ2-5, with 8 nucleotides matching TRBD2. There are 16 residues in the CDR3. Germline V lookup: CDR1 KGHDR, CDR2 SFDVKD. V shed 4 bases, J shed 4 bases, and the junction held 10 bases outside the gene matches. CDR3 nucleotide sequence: TGTGCCACCAGTGAAGGTTACGGGAGGGCCTCAGAGACCCAGTACTTC. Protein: CATSEGYGRASETQYF.

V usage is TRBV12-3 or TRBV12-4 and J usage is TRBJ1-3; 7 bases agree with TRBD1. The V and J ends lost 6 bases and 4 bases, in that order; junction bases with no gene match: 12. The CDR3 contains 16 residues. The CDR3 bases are TGTGCCAGCAGCTCCCGTCGACAGGGAGGGGGAAACACCATATATTTT. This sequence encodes CASSSRRQGGGNTIYF.

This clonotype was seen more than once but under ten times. The CDR3 DNA reads as TGCAGTGCTAGAACCCGGGACAGGGTCGACTATGGCTACACCTTC. Amino acid sequence: CSARTRDRVDYGYTF. The chain recombines TRBV20-1 with TRBJ1-2; 9 nucleotides match TRBD1. The length of the CDR3 is 15 residues. The V gene's germline CDR1 is DFQATT and CDR2 SNEGSKA (reference sequence). V was pared by 2 bases and J by 3 bases, with 7 bases of the junction left unmatched.

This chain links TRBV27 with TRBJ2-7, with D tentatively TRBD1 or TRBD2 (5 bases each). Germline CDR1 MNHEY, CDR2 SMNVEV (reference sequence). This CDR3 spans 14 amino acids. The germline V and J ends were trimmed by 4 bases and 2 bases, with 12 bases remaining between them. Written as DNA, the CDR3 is TGTGCCAGCAGTTCGGGGCAGGCGCCCTACGAGCAGTACTTC. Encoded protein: CASSSGQAPYEQYF.

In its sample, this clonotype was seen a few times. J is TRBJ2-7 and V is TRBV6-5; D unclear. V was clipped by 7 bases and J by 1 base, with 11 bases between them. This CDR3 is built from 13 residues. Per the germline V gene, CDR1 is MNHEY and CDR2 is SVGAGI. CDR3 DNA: TGTGCCAGCAAGCCTCATGTTTCCTACGAGCAGTACTTC. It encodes CASKPHVSYEQYF.

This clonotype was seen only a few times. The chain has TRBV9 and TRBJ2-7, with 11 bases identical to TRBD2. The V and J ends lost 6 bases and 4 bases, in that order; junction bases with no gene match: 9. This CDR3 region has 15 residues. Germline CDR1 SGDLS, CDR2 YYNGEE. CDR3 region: CASTKTSGSFYEQYF. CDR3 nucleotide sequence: TGTGCCAGCACCAAAACTAGCGGGAGTTTTTACGAGCAGTACTTC.

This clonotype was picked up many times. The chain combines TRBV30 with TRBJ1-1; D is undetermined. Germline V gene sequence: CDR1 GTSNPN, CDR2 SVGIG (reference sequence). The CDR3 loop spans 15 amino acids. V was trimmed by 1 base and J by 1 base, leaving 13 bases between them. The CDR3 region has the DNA TGTGCCTGGAGTGCGTTTGGGTCCGCGAACACTGAAGCTTTCTTT. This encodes CAWSAFGSANTEAFF.

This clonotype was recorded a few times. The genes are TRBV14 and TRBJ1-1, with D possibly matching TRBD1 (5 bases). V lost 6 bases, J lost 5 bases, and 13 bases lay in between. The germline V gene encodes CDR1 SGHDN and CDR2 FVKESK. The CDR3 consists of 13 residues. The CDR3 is CASSTTGGTEAFF. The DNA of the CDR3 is TGTGCCAGCAGTACAACCGGGGGGACTGAAGCTTTCTTT.

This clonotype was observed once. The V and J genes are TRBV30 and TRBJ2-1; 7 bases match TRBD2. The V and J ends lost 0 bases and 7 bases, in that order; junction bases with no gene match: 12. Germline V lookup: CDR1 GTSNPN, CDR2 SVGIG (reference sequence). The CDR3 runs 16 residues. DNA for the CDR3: TGTGCCTGGAGTGTGTTCACCCTAGCGGATAAAAATGAGCAGTTCTTC. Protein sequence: CAWSVFTLADKNEQFF.

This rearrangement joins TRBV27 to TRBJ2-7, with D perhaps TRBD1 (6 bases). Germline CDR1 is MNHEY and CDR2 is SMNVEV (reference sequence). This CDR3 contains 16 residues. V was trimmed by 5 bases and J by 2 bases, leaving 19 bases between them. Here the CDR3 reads CASSTLPGGIAYEQYF. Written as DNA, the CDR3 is TGTGCCAGCAGTACCCTTCCTGGGGGCATCGCCTACGAGCAGTACTTC.

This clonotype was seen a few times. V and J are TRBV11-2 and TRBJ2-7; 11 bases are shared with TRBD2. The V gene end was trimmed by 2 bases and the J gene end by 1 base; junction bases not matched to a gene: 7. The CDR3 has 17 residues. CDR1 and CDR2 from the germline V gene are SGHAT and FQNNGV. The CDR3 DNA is TGTGCCAGCAGCTTACAGGGACTAGCGGATTCTTCCTACGAGCAGTACTTC. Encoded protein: CASSLQGLADSSYEQYF.

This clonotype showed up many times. This chain's CDR3 is CASSLAGYHEQFF. The CDR3 bases are TGTGCCAGCAGCTTGGCAGGGTATCATGAGCAGTTCTTC. The chain recombines TRBV5-5 with TRBJ2-1; weak D call: TRBD1 (5 bases). Trimming took off 0 bases at V and 8 bases at J, with 9 bases between the two ends. This CDR3 is built from 13 residues. From germline, CDR1 is SGHKS and CDR2 YYEKEE (reference sequence).

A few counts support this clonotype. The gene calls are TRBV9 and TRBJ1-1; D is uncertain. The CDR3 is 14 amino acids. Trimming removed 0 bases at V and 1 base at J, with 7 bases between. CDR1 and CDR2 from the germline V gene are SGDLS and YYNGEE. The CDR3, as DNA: TGTGCCAGCAGCGTAGCTTACGAGAACACTGAAGCTTTCTTT. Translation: CASSVAYENTEAFF. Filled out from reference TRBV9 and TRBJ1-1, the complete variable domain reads DSGVTQTPKHLITATGQRVTLRCSPRSGDLSVYWYQQSLDQGLQFLIQYYNGEERAKGNILERFSAQQFPDLHSELNLSSLELGDSALYFCASSVAYENTEAFFGQGTRLTVV.

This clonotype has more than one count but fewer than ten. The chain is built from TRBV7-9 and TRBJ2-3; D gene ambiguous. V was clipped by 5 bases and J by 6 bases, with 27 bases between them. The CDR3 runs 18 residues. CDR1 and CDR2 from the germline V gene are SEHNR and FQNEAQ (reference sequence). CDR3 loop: CASSPLSGEAELGDTQYF. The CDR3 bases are TGTGCCAGCAGCCCCCTCAGTGGAGAGGCCGAATTGGGGGATACGCAGTATTTT.

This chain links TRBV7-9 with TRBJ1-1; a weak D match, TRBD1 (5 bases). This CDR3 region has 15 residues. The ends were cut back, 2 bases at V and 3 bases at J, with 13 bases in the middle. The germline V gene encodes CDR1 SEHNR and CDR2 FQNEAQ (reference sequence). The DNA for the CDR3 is TGTGCCAGCAGCTTATGGGGAATAGGGGACACTGAAGCTTTCTTT. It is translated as CASSLWGIGDTEAFF.

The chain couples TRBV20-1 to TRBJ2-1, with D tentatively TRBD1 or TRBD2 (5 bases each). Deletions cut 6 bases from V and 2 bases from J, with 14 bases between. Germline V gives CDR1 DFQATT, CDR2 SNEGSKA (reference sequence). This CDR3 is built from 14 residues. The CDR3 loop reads CSARLWGPYNEQFF. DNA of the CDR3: TGCAGTGCCAGACTTTGGGGACCCTACAATGAGCAGTTCTTC.

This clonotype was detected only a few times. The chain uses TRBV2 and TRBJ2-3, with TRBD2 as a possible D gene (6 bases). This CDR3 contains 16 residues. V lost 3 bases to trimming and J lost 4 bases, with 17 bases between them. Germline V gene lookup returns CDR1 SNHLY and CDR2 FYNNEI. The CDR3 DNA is TGTGCCAGCAGTGATGGGGGGATGGCTGGAGCAGATACGCAGTATTTT. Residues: CASSDGGMAGADTQYF.

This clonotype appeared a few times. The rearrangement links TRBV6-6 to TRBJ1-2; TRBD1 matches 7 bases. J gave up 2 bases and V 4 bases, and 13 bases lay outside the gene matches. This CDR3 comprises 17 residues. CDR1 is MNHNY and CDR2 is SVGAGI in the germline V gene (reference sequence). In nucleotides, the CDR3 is TGTGCCAGCAGTTCCCCCCAGAGGGGGCAGCTCAACTATGGCTACACCTTC. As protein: CASSSPQRGQLNYGYTF.

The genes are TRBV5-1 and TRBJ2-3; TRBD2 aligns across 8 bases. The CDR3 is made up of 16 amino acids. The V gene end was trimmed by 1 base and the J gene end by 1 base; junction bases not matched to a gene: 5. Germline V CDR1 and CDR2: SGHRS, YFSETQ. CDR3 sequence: CASSLFGLAGTDTQYF. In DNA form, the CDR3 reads TGCGCCAGCAGCTTGTTCGGACTAGCAGGCACAGATACGCAGTATTTT.

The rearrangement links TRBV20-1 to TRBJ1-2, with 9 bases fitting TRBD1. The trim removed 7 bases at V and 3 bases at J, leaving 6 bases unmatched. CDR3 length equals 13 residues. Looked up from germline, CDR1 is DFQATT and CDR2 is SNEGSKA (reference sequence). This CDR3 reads CSVRGQGYYGYTF. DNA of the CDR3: TGCAGTGTCCGGGGACAGGGATACTATGGCTACACCTTC.